A selection of T cell receptor beta chains follows, all from one sample in a study of OX40 agonist ivuxolimab in advanced cancers. Only in-frame clones appear in the TCRdb table, and some are missing; sequencing was by immunoSEQ multiplex PCR. Of 30,000 to 35,000 clones listed, around four fifths are singletons. Sequencing was performed on CD4+ or CD8+ T cells sorted from blood, taken in a trial of the OX40 agonist ivuxolimab. The receptors shown here come from an adult with an advanced solid tumor such as melanoma, head and neck, liver or kidney cancer. CDR3s include the opening cysteine and the closing phenylalanine or tryptophan. D genes are given only for firm matches. Clone size is shown for a subset of rows, as once, few, many or a class of expanded clone.

TRBJ1-4 NA TRBD1 TRBV9 CASSQTGGGEKLFF TGTGCCAGCAGCCAGACAGGGGGAGGTGAAAAACTGTTTTTT
TRBJ1-2 NA NA TRBV4-3 CASSQDGRDNYGYTF TGCGCCAGCAGCCAAGATGGGCGCGATAACTATGGCTACACCTTC
TRBJ2-7 NA NA TRBV9 CASSVRDPYYEQYF TGTGCCAGCAGCGTAAGGGACCCATACTACGAGCAGTACTTC
TRBJ2-3 once NA TRBV27 CASRVGAGAVDTQYF TGTGCCAGCAGGGTGGGGGCGGGGGCGGTAGATACGCAGTATTTT
TRBJ1-1 few NA TRBV27 CASSLLGMNTEAFF TGTGCCAGCAGTTTACTGGGGATGAACACTGAAGCTTTCTTT
TRBJ2-6 NA NA TRBV6-4 CASSGGRESGANVLTF TGTGCCAGCAGTGGGGGGCGCGAATCAGGGGCCAACGTCCTGACTTTC
TRBJ1-2 NA NA TRBV5-8 CASSFRGGGGYGYTF TGTGCCAGCAGCTTCAGGGGTGGTGGAGGCTATGGCTACACCTTC
TRBJ2-1 NA NA TRBV5-1 CASSSRTRGYNEQFF TGCGCCAGCAGCTCGCGGACCAGAGGCTACAATGAGCAGTTCTTC
TRBJ2-1 NA TRBD2 TRBV27 CASSPLREGLYNEQFF TGTGCCAGCAGCCCCTTACGGGAGGGCCTCTACAATGAGCAGTTCTTC
TRBJ1-2 NA NA TRBV6-1 CASSDPRGWHGYTF TGTGCCAGCAGTGATCCTCGGGGATGGCATGGCTACACCTTC
TRBJ2-7 NA TRBD1 TRBV5-4 CASNRQGVPSYEQYF TGTGCCAGTAACCGACAGGGGGTCCCGTCCTACGAGCAGTACTTC
TRBJ1-6 NA NA TRBV19 CASSIGESPLHF TGTGCCAGTAGTATAGGAGAATCACCCCTCCACTTT
TRBJ2-7 once NA TRBV7-9 CASSLGSGYEQYF TGTGCCAGCAGCTTAGGATCGGGTTACGAGCAGTACTTC
TRBJ2-7 NA NA TRBV11-3 CASSRAFADEQYF TGTGCCAGCAGCCGGGCCTTCGCCGACGAGCAGTACTTC
TRBJ2-7 NA NA TRBV4-1 CASSQDDYEQYF TGCGCCAGCAGCCAGGATGACTACGAGCAGTACTTC
TRBJ1-2 NA NA TRBV6-5 CASRGGLGDYGYTF TGTGCCAGCAGGGGGGGGCTTGGGGACTATGGCTACACCTTC
TRBJ2-3 NA NA TRBV7-2 CASSRYSRDSSVDTQYF TGTGCCAGCAGCCGCTACTCCCGGGACTCCTCGGTAGATACGCAGTATTTT
TRBJ1-1 NA NA TRBV6-6 CASSTLSTGEAFF TGTGCCAGCAGTACGCTATCGACCGGGGAAGCTTTCTTT
TRBJ2-7 NA TRBD1 TRBV27 CASRLDRASSYEQYF TGTGCCAGCAGGCTGGACAGGGCCAGCTCCTACGAGCAGTACTTC
TRBJ2-2 once TRBD2 TRBV28 CASSLPGGRDTGELFF TGTGCCAGCAGCCTGCCTGGCGGGAGGGACACCGGGGAGCTGTTTTTT
TRBJ2-1 NA TRBD1 TRBV19 CASSTTQGDSFYNEQFF TGTGCCAGTAGTACGACTCAGGGGGATTCTTTCTACAATGAGCAGTTCTTC
TRBJ2-1 NA NA TRBV9 CASSVAGGIYNEQFF TGTGCCAGCAGCGTAGCAGGGGGGATATACAATGAGCAGTTCTTC
TRBJ2-2 NA TRBD2 TRBV11-2 CASNPTSGNTGELFF TGTGCCAGCAATCCGACTAGCGGAAACACCGGGGAGCTGTTTTTT
TRBJ2-3 NA TRBD1 TRBV29-1 CSVTGTGLSTDTQYF TGCAGCGTAACTGGGACAGGCCTTAGCACAGATACGCAGTATTTT
TRBJ1-1 NA NA TRBV9 CASSVGGQTEAFF TGTGCCAGCAGCGTAGGGGGTCAAACTGAAGCTTTCTTT
TRBJ1-1 few NA TRBV19 CASEGGEAFF TGTGCCAGTGAGGGTGGCGAAGCTTTCTTT
TRBJ1-5 many NA TRBV28 CASSWWGQPQHF TGTGCCAGCAGTTGGTGGGGGCAGCCCCAGCATTTT
TRBJ2-7 NA NA TRBV14 CASSQVGRVYEQYF TGTGCCAGCAGCCAAGTTGGCAGGGTCTACGAGCAGTACTTC
TRBJ2-2 NA TRBD1 TRBV30 CAWSGQGNTGELFF TGTGCCTGGAGTGGACAGGGTAACACCGGGGAGCTGTTTTTT
TRBJ2-7 NA NA TRBV19 CASSIADTGSGEQYF TGTGCCAGTAGTATAGCGGATACAGGGTCTGGCGAGCAGTACTTC
TRBJ2-3 NA TRBD1 TRBV6-4 CASSDSGDGTGADTQYF TGTGCCAGCAGTGACTCTGGAGACGGGACAGGGGCAGATACGCAGTATTTT
TRBJ1-2 NA NA TRBV28 CASSSRREANYGYTF TGTGCCAGCAGTTCTCGAAGGGAAGCTAACTATGGCTACACCTTC
TRBJ1-4 once NA TRBV28 CASRDDHTEKLFF TGTGCCAGCAGGGACGACCACACTGAAAAACTGTTTTTT
TRBJ2-5 once TRBD1 TRBV7-2 CASSTQPGQRETQYF TGTGCCAGCAGCACCCAGCCGGGACAGAGAGAGACCCAGTACTTC
TRBJ2-7 NA NA TRBV4-1 CASSQVKGYEQYF TGCGCCAGCAGCCAAGTCAAGGGGTACGAGCAGTACTTC
TRBJ2-7 NA NA TRBV18 CASSPEGGSLSYEQYF TGTGCCAGCTCACCAGAGGGGGGTAGCCTCTCCTACGAGCAGTACTTC
TRBJ2-7 NA NA TRBV6-5 CASSYVARQGEQYF TGTGCCAGCAGTTACGTGGCTAGACAAGGCGAGCAGTACTTC
TRBJ1-4 NA NA TRBV19 CASSLRTPSEKLFF TGTGCCAGTAGTCTCAGGACACCTTCGGAAAAACTGTTTTTT
TRBJ1-1 NA NA TRBV12-5 CASGLGSREAFF TGTGCTAGTGGTTTGGGCAGCCGTGAAGCTTTCTTT
TRBJ2-1 NA TRBD1 TRBV9 CASSHRQGHEQFF TGTGCCAGCAGCCACCGACAGGGACATGAGCAGTTCTTC
TRBJ2-3 NA NA TRBV7-6 CASSLSRTSTDTQYF TGTGCCAGCAGCTTAAGCAGGACTAGCACAGATACGCAGTATTTT
TRBJ2-7 NA TRBD2 TRBV5-1 CASSGSFDEQYF TGCGCCAGTAGCGGGAGTTTTGACGAGCAGTACTTC
TRBJ1-4 NA NA TRBV6-1 CASTSQDGGGEKLFF TGTGCCAGCACTTCACAGGACGGAGGAGGTGAAAAACTGTTTTTT
TRBJ2-1 NA NA TRBV30 CAWSVDRSSYNEQFF TGTGCCTGGAGTGTAGACAGGAGCTCCTACAATGAGCAGTTCTTC
TRBJ2-1 NA NA TRBV28 CASSVPLEPNEQFF TGTGCCAGCAGTGTCCCCCTGGAGCCCAATGAGCAGTTCTTC
TRBJ2-1 NA TRBD1 TRBV5-4 CASSTEQGTEQFF TGTGCCAGCAGCACCGAACAGGGGACTGAGCAGTTCTTC
TRBJ2-3 once NA TRBV4-1 CASSQFEQGEADTQYF TGCGCCAGCAGCCAGTTCGAGCAGGGTGAAGCAGATACGCAGTATTTT
TRBJ2-1 once TRBD2 TRBV7-6 CASSLGGLAGYNEQFF TGTGCCAGCAGCTTAGGTGGACTAGCGGGCTACAATGAGCAGTTCTTC
TRBJ1-1 NA NA TRBV5-8 CASSLELSYTEAFF TGTGCCAGCAGCTTGGAGCTAAGCTACACTGAAGCTTTCTTT
TRBJ2-7 NA TRBD1 TRBV25-1 CASSGGTGSYEQYF TGTGCCAGCAGTGGCGGGACAGGCTCCTACGAGCAGTACTTC
TRBJ2-7 NA TRBD1 TRBV19 CASKYGTGTYEQYF TGTGCCAGTAAGTATGGGACAGGGACCTACGAGCAGTACTTC
TRBJ1-2 NA NA TRBV6-5 CASSLTGVESGYTF TGTGCCAGCAGTCTTACCGGGGTAGAAAGTGGCTACACCTTC
TRBJ2-7 NA TRBD2 TRBV27 CATAGTSEIEQYF TGTGCCACGGCCGGGACTAGCGAAATAGAGCAGTACTTC
TRBJ2-1 NA TRBD2 TRBV7-3 CASRSTSGSWDEQFF TGTGCCAGCAGGTCGACTAGCGGGAGTTGGGATGAGCAGTTCTTC
TRBJ2-1 NA NA TRBV21-1 CASSKARRGGDNEQFF TGTGCCAGCAGCAAAGCGAGGCGGGGGGGAGATAATGAGCAGTTCTTC